This T cell receptor beta chain was documented in a study of OX40 agonist ivuxolimab in advanced cancers. Across the whole study: Prior therapy, whether anti-PD-1, anti-PD-L1 or anti-CTLA-4, was allowed, and 35% to 40% had some.

Overall study results and limits: Certain nonresponding patients likewise had low normalized T-cell clonal expansion. At 0.1 to 3.0 mg/kg and by week 6, clonal expansion occurred in CD4+ and CD8+ blood T cells.

Generated by immunoSEQ multiplex PCR, the TCRdb table keeps only in-frame clones and is missing some. The sample yields roughly 71,000 clones, around 84% seen once. The CDR3 is 16 amino acids. Germline values: CDR1 SGHNT, CDR2 YYREEE (reference sequence). V lost 0 bases, J lost 4 bases, and 16 bases lay in between. Remarks on this clone: Its cognate antigen is unknown.

This clonotype was sampled from an adult with an advanced solid tumor such as melanoma, head and neck, liver or kidney cancer. The chain combines TRBV5-4 with TRBJ1-2; D is ambiguous. The specimen comprised CD4+ or CD8+ T cells sorted from blood, sampled in a trial of the OX40 agonist ivuxolimab. CDR3: CASSLVGMGVSYGYTF. The CDR3 DNA is TGTGCCAGCAGCTTGGTCGGTATGGGAGTATCCTATGGCTACACCTTC.